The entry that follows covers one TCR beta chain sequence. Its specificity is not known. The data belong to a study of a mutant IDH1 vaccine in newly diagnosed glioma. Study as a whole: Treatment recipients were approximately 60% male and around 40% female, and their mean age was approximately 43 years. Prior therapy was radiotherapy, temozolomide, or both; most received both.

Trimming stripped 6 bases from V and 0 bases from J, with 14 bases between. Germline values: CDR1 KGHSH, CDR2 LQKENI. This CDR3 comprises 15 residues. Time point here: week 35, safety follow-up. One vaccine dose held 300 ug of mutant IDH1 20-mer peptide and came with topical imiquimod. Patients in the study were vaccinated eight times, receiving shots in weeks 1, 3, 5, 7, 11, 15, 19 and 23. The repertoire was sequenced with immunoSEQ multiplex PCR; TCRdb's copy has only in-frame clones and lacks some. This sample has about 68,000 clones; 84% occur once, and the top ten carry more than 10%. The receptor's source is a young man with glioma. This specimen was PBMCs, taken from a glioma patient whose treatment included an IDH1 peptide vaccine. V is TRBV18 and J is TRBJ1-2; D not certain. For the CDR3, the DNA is TGTGCCAGCTCGCCTGAGGACGGAGCTAACTATGGCTACACCTTC. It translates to CASSPEDGANYGYTF.